This T cell receptor beta chain was captured in a study of early T cells in non-severe SARS-CoV-2 infection. This clonotype appeared a few times. TCRdb passed the 5' RACE reads through MiXCR, listing each CDR3 protein once. The sample lists 60,000 or so distinct CDR3 sequences; over 10% were seen once. J lost 2 bases, V lost 1 base, and 6 bases had no gene match. CDR1 is SGHRS, CDR2 YFSETQ, per germline. The CDR3 loop spans 17 amino acids. What was sequenced was whole blood. The source is an adult who was a healthcare worker with PCR-confirmed SARS-CoV-2 infection or an uninfected control (not recorded which). The rearrangement joins TRBV5-1 to TRBJ1-3; 10 bases are shared with TRBD1. As DNA, the CDR3 is TGCGCCAGCAGCTTGTTTCTCGGACAGGGGGCTGGAAACACCATATATTTT. Protein: CASSLFLGQGAGNTIYF.